This TCR beta chain is drawn from a study of T cells after yellow fever vaccination (dated by TCRdb to between 2018 and 2021). For the study in its entirety: Using CD3, CD45RA, CCR7 and CD95 staining, memory subsets (EM, EMRA, CM and Tscm) were sorted on a BD FACS Aria III. The SMART-Seq v4 Ultra Low Input RNA kit was used to prepare libraries from fractions with low cell numbers. To track T-cell clones before and after primary and booster YFV17D yellow fever vaccination, bulk TCR alpha and beta repertoires were sequenced longitudinally. The cohort comprised two healthy male donors, one aged 18 to 29 and one aged 30 to 40 years. Bulk PBMC replicates and cell subsets were isolated from blood drawn at multiple timepoints before and after both primary and secondary immunization. Sorting of memory subsets took place on days 0, 15 and 45 and at 18 months after primary vaccination, as well as on days 0, 15 and 45 after the 30-year booster.

As encoded in the germline V gene, CDR1 is KGHSH while CDR2 is LQKENI. The CDR3 runs 13 residues from the cysteine to the phenylalanine. Kept here is only the CDR3 DNA, which spans 39 bases and is read in frame from base 1. The junction carries 11 bases between V and J, which are trimmed by 5 bases and 7 bases respectively. TCR cDNA was synthesized by 5'RACE template switching, through which a universal primer site and unique molecular identifiers were introduced. cDNA synthesis was primed from both the TCR alpha and TCR beta constant segments. Two PCR steps were used to amplify libraries, with sample barcodes and sequencing adapters being added in the second step. Libraries were sequenced on Illumina HiSeq 2500 (2x100 bp) or NovaSeq (2x150 bp). The paper's data handling went like this. MIGEC handled demultiplexing of reads and collapsing into UMI consensus sequences, while MiXCR performed V(D)J alignment. Vaccine-responding clonotypes were defined with edgeR using replicate PBMC samples, requiring FDR below 0.01 and a log2 fold change above 5 up to day 15. Bulk clonotypes were assigned CD4 or CD8 identity according to which sequenced CD4 or CD8 repertoire held them at higher abundance. To estimate how each clone was distributed across memory phenotypes, clonotype frequencies in memory subsets were weighted by the numbers of FACS-sorted cells. The raw public reads went through TCRdb reprocessing: fastp at Q25, MiXCR clone calling, in-frame beta chains kept. Each record represents a unique CDR3 protein, reported with the most common genes and DNA among its rows. Here the V and J calls rest on TCRdb's processing, not on the authors' analysis. For this sample there are roughly 30,000 distinct CDR3 sequences; 10% appear just once. Around 12% of the sample comes from the top ten.

General findings and caveats noted by the study authors: In the sorted memory subsets on day 0, nearly all of the vaccine-responding clonotypes fell below detection. Computational filtering was required because FACS-sorted repertoires could contain abundant contaminating clonotypes from the bulk population. Compared with the primary T-cell response, the secondary T-cell response was weaker but faster, peaking on day 5 rather than day 15. A small fraction of clonotypes showed up in both the CD4 and CD8 compartments, probably as a result of convergent recombination. The study included only two donors, which limits how far the findings can be generalized. Most clones expanded after primary vaccination (96% of CD4 and 88% of CD8) were re-detected after the booster, suggesting that broad memory maintenance occurred.

This specimen's treatment or condition label, per the study, means: live attenuated yellow fever vaccine strain. PBMCs were isolated from peripheral blood using a standard Ficoll-Paque protocol. For sorted memory subsets, RNA extraction was done with the RNeasy Micro Kit. This clonotype was counted many times. No base qualities exist here, and no much larger clone lies one base off it. This TCR came from a man between 18 and 35 years old who received the YFV17D yellow fever vaccine. The sequenced sample was PBMCs, either bulk or a sorted T-cell subset (CD4+, CD8+, memory, or dextramer-sorted; not recorded which), obtained more than 13 days after the first yellow fever vaccination. The chain couples TRBV18 to TRBJ2-2; the D gene is unclear. The DNA sequence reads TGTGCCAGCTCATCGAATCCCCTCGGGGAGCTGTTTTTT. This is translated as CASSSNPLGELFF.